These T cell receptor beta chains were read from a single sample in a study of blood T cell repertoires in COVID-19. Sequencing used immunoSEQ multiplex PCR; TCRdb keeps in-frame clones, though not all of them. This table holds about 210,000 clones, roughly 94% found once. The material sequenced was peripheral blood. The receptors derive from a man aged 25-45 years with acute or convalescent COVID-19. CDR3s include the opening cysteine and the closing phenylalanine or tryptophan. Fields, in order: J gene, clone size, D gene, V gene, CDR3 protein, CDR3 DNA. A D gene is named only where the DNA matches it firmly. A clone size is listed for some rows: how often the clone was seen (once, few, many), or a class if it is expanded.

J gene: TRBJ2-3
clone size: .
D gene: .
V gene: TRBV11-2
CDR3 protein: CASSSSTGADTQYF
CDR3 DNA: TGTGCCAGCAGCTCTTCGACGGGTGCAGATACGCAGTATTTT

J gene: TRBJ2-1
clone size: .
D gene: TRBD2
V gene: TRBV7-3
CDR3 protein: CASSLKPRLAGGYNEQFF
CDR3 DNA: TGTGCCAGCAGCTTAAAACCGCGACTAGCGGGAGGTTACAATGAGCAGTTCTTC

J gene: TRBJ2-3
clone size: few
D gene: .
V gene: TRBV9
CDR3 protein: CASSALPRGTDTQYF
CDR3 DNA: TGTGCCAGCAGCGCGCTACCCCGGGGCACAGATACGCAGTATTTT

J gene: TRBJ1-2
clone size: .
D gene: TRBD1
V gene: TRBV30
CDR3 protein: CAWSTTLVPGQTNYGYTF
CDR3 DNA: TGTGCCTGGAGTACCACTTTGGTTCCGGGACAGACTAACTATGGCTACACCTTC

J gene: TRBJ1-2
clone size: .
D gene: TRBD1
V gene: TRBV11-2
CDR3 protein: CASSLAGPDRGLYGYTF
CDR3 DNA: TGTGCCAGCAGCTTAGCGGGCCCCGACAGGGGATTATATGGCTACACCTTC

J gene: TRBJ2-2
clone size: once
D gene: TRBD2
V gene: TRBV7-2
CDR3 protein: CASSLPGLAGSTGELFF
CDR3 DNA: TGTGCCAGCAGCTTACCGGGACTAGCGGGGAGTACCGGGGAGCTGTTTTTT

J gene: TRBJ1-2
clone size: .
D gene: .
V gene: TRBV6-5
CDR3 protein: CASSRTLAANYGYTF
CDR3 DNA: TGTGCCAGCAGCCGTACATTAGCAGCTAACTATGGCTACACCTTC

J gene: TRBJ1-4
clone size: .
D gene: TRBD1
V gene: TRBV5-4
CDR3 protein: CASSQIGTENEKLFF
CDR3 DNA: TGTGCCAGCAGCCAAATCGGGACAGAGAATGAAAAACTGTTTTTT

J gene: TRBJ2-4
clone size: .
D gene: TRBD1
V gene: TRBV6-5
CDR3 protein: CASSPDRGAKNIQYF
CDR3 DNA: TGTGCCAGCAGTCCGGACAGGGGGGCCAAAAACATTCAGTACTTC

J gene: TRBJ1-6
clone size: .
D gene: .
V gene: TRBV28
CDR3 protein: CASSLPSSGDSPLHF
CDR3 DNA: TGTGCCAGCAGTTTACCCTCCAGCGGGGATTCACCCCTCCACTTT

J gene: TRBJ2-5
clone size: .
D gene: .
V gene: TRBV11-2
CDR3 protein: CASSYQIGQQETQYF
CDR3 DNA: TGTGCCAGCAGCTATCAAATAGGACAGCAAGAGACCCAGTACTTC

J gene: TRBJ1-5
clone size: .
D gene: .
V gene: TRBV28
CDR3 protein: CASRLGSRAILTQHF
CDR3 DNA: TGTGCCAGCAGGCTAGGCAGCAGGGCCATTTTGACCCAGCATTTT

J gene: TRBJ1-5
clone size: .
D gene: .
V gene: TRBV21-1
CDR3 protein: CAREGRGGSNQPQHF
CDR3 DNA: TGTGCCAGGGAGGGGAGGGGAGGTAGTAATCAGCCCCAGCATTTT

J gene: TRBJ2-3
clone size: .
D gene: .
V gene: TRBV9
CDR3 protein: CASSATQGSDTQYF
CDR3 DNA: TGTGCCAGCAGCGCGACCCAGGGATCCGATACGCAGTATTTT

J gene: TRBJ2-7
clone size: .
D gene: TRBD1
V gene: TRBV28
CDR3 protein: CASSLPGGYEQYF
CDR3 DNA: TGTGCCAGCAGTTTACCAGGGGGCTACGAGCAGTACTTC

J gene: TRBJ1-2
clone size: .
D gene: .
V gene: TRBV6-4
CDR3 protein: CASSDSLTWSPPGGYTF
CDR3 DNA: TGTGCCAGCAGTGACTCCTTAACCTGGAGCCCGCCGGGTGGCTACACCTTC

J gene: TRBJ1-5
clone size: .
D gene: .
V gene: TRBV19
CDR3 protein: CASSIESNQPQHF
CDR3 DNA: TGTGCCAGTAGTATCGAGAGCAATCAGCCCCAGCATTTT

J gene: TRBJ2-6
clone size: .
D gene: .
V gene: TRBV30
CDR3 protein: CAWSVRHFSGANVLTF
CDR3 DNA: TGTGCCTGGAGTGTACGCCACTTCTCTGGGGCCAACGTCCTGACTTTC

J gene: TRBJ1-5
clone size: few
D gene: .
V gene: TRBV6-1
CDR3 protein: CASSETYRDQPQHF
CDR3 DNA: TGTGCCAGCAGTGAAACCTACAGGGATCAGCCCCAGCATTTT

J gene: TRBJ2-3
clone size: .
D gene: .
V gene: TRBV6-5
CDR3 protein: CASSYSGGGGTDTQYF
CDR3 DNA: TGTGCCAGCAGTTACTCCGGGGGAGGTGGCACAGATACGCAGTATTTT

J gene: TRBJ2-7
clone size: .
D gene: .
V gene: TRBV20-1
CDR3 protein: CSASQGGYEQYF
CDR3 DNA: TGCAGTGCTAGTCAGGGGGGCTACGAGCAGTACTTC

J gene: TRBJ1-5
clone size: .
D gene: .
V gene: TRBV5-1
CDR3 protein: CASSFVPDQPQHF
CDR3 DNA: TGCGCCAGCAGCTTCGTCCCTGATCAGCCCCAGCATTTT

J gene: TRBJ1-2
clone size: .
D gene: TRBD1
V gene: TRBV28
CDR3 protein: CASRPGQSYGYTF
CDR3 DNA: TGTGCCAGCAGACCGGGACAGTCCTATGGCTACACCTTC

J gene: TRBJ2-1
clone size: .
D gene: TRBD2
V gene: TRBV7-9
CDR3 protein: CASSLEIAGGIGEQFF
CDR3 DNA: TGTGCCAGCAGCCTAGAGATAGCGGGAGGAATCGGTGAGCAGTTCTTC

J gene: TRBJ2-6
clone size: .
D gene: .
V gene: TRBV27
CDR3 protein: CASSFLGLSSGANVLTF
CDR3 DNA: TGTGCCAGCAGTTTTTTGGGACTCTCGTCTGGGGCCAACGTCCTGACTTTC

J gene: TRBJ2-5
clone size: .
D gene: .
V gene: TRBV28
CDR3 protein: CASSFLAKQETQYF
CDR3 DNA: TGTGCCAGCAGTTTCCTAGCGAAACAAGAGACCCAGTACTTC

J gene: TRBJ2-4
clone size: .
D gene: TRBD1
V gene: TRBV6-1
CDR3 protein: CASSAYPGQVLAKNIQYF
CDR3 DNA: TGTGCCAGCAGTGCCTATCCGGGACAGGTCTTAGCCAAAAACATTCAGTACTTC

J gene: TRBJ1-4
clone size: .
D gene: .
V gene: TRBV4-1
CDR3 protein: CASSRAWSSNEKLFF
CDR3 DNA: TGCGCCAGCAGCCGAGCATGGTCTAGTAATGAAAAACTGTTTTTT

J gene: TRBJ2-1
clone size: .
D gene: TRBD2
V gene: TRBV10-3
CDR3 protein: CAISGGGGGSYNEQFF
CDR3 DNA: TGTGCCATCAGTGGGGGGGGAGGCGGTTCCTACAATGAGCAGTTCTTC

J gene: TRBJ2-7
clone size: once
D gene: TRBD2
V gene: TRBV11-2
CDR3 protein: CASSLGLAGEQYF
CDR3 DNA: TGTGCCAGCAGCTTAGGACTAGCGGGAGAGCAGTACTTC

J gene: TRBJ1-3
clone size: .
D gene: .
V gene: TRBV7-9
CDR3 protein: CASSLADGISGNTIYF
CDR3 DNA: TGTGCCAGCAGCTTAGCCGACGGGATCTCTGGAAACACCATATATTTT

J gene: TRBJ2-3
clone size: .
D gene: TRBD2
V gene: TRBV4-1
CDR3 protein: CASSQLAGGTDTQYF
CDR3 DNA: TGCGCCAGCAGCCAGCTAGCGGGAGGCACAGATACGCAGTATTTT

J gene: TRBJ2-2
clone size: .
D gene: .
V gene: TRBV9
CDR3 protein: CASSVQQGGTGELFF
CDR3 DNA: TGTGCCAGCAGCGTCCAACAGGGCGGCACCGGGGAGCTGTTTTTT

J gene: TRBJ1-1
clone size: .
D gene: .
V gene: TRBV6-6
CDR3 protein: CASSYAGGRNTEAFF
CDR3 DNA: TGTGCCAGCAGTTACGCGGGGGGACGGAACACTGAAGCTTTCTTT

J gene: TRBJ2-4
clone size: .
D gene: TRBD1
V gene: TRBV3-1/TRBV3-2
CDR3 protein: CASSQDPQGSKNIQYF
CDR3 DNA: TGTGCCAGCAGCCAAGATCCACAGGGGTCCAAAAACATTCAGTACTTC

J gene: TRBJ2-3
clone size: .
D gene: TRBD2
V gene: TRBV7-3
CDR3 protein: CASSPIAGAPTDTQYF
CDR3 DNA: TGTGCCAGCAGCCCTATAGCGGGAGCACCCACAGATACGCAGTATTTT

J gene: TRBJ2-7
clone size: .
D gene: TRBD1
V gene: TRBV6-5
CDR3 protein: CASSYDRGPYEQYF
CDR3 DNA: TGTGCCAGCAGTTATGACAGGGGCCCCTACGAGCAGTACTTC

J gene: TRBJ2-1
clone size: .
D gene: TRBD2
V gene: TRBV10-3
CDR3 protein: CATRRAGVSYNEQFF
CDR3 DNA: TGTGCCACCAGGCGAGCGGGAGTGTCATACAATGAGCAGTTCTTC

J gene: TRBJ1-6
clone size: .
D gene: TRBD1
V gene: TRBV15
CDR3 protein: CATSRDLDRGKSPLHF
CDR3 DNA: TGTGCCACCAGCAGAGACCTGGACAGGGGAAAATCACCCCTCCACTTT

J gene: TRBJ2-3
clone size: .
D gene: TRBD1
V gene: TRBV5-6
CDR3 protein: CASSPQGADTQYF
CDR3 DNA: TGTGCCAGCAGCCCGCAGGGGGCAGATACGCAGTATTTT

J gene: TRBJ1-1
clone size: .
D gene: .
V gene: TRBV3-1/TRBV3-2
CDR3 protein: CASSQRDKNTEAFF
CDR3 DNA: TGTGCCAGCAGCCAGAGAGACAAGAACACTGAAGCTTTCTTT

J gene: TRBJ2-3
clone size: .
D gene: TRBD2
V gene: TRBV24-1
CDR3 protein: CATSGLAGGPGSTDTQYF
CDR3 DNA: TGTGCCACCAGTGGGTTGGCGGGGGGGCCGGGGAGCACAGATACGCAGTATTTT

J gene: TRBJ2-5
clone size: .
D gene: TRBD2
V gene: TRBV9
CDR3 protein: CASSSPPGGRQETQYF
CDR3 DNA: TGTGCCAGCAGCTCCCCCCCGGGGGGGAGGCAAGAGACCCAGTACTTC

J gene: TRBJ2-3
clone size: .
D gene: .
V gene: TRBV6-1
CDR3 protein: CASSEVDYSGTDTQYF
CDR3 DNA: TGTGCCAGCAGTGAAGTTGACTACTCTGGCACAGATACGCAGTATTTT

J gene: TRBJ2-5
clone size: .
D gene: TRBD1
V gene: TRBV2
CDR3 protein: CASSGDRGQETQYF
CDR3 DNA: TGTGCCAGCAGTGGAGACAGGGGGCAGGAGACCCAGTACTTC

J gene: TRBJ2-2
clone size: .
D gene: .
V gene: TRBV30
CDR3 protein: CAWSRDTGELFF
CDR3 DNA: TGTGCCTGGAGTAGAGACACCGGGGAGCTGTTTTTT

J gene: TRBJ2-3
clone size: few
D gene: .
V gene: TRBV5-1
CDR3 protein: CASSLAARSTDTQYF
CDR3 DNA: TGCGCCAGCAGCTTGGCCGCCAGAAGCACAGATACGCAGTATTTT

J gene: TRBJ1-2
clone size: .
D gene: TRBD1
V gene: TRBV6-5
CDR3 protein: CASTPGQVQGYTF
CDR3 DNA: TGTGCCAGCACCCCAGGACAGGTGCAGGGCTACACCTTC

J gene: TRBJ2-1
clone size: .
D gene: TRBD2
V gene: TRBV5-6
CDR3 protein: CASSTSGGANEQFF
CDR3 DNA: TGTGCCAGCAGCACTAGCGGGGGGGCCAATGAGCAGTTCTTC

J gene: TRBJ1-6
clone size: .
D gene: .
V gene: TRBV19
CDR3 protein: CASSIRREVNSPLHF
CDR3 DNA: TGTGCCAGTAGTATTAGGAGAGAGGTTAATTCACCCCTCCACTTT

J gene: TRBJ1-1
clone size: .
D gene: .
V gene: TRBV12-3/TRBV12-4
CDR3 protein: CASSIGPLRGAFF
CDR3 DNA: TGTGCCAGCAGTATAGGACCACTCCGAGGGGCTTTCTTT

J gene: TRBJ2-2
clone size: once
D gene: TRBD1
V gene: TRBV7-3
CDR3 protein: CASGGQGTGELFF
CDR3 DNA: TGTGCCAGCGGCGGACAGGGGACCGGGGAGCTGTTTTTT

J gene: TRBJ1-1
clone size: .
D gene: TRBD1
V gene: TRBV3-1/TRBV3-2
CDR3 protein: CASSPRTGGGTEAFF
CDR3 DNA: TGTGCCAGCAGCCCCCGAACAGGGGGGGGCACTGAAGCTTTCTTT

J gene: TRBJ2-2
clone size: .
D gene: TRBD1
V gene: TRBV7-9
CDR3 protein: CASTGTGLYTGELFF
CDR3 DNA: TGTGCCAGCACCGGGACAGGGTTATACACCGGGGAGCTGTTTTTT

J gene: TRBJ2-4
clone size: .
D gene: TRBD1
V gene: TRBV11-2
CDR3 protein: CASSPQQGAKNIQYF
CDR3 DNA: TGTGCCAGCAGCCCACAACAGGGGGCCAAAAACATTCAGTACTTC